The 10 T cell receptor beta chains listed next were all sequenced from one sample in a study of blood T cell repertoires in COVID-19. Profiling relied on immunoSEQ multiplex PCR, and the TCRdb table lists in-frame clones only, not all of them. Counted here are fewer than 300,000 clones, around 90% occurring once; the ten biggest clones make up roughly 9%. The sample taken for sequencing was peripheral blood. These receptors originate from a man between 18 and 35 years old with active or convalescent COVID-19.

V usage is TRBV7-8 and J usage is TRBJ2-1, with unresolved D. This CDR3 contains 14 residues. Trimming left V 5 bases short and J 6 bases short, with 14 bases between. Germline V gene sequence: CDR1 SGHVS, CDR2 FQNEAQ. CDR3 DNA: TGTGCCAGCAGCCCCGGAGTTACGTTCAATGAGCAGTTCTTC. This sequence encodes CASSPGVTFNEQFF. The complete variable domain, with remaining parts taken from reference TRBV7-8 and TRBJ2-1, reads GAGVSQSPRYKVAKRGQDVALRCDPISGHVSLFWYQQALGQGPEFLTYFQNEAQLDKSGLPSDRFFAERPEGSVSTLKIQRTQQEDSAVYLCASSPGVTFNEQFFGPGTRLTVL.

The chain is built from TRBV7-3 and TRBJ2-2; tentatively, D is TRBD2 (5 bases). Looked up from germline, CDR1 is SGHTA and CDR2 is FQGTGA. V lost 2 bases, J lost 3 bases, and 16 bases lay in between. CDR3 length: 17 residues. CDR3 amino acids: CASSLFSGTPDTGELFF. The DNA for the CDR3 is TGTGCCAGCAGCTTATTTTCGGGAACACCGGACACCGGGGAGCTGTTTTTT.

This clone was recorded once. This chain connects TRBV27 to TRBJ2-2; the match to TRBD1 covers 8 bases. This CDR3 spans 15 amino acids. V shed 7 bases, J shed 4 bases, and the junction held 8 bases outside the gene matches. CDR1 and CDR2 from the germline V gene are MNHEY and SMNVEV (reference sequence). The chain's CDR3 is CASKRTGPGTGELFF. The DNA for the CDR3 is TGTGCCAGCAAAAGGACAGGGCCGGGCACCGGGGAGCTGTTTTTT.

The chain uses TRBV6-1 and TRBJ2-5; the match to TRBD2 covers 8 bases. Germline trimming cut 2 bases from V and 4 bases from J; bases unmatched to any gene: 9. This CDR3 has 16 amino acids. Germline V gene sequence: CDR1 MNHNS, CDR2 SASEGT. For the CDR3, the DNA is TGTGCCAGCAGTGAAATTGGGCGGGGGGTCCGAGAGACCCAGTACTTC. Amino acid sequence: CASSEIGRGVRETQYF.

The chain joins TRBV29-1 to TRBJ1-2; the match to TRBD1 covers 8 bases. Trimming at V came to 1 base and at J to 0 bases, leaving 7 bases not matched to a gene. Germline CDR1 SQVTM, CDR2 ANQGSEA. CDR3 size: 16 residues. CDR3 nucleotides: TGCAGCGTTGAAGTGCGTCAGGGGGCGGCTAACTATGGCTACACCTTC. Amino acids: CSVEVRQGAANYGYTF. The full variable domain, with the rest looked up from reference TRBV29-1 and TRBJ1-2, is SAVISQKPSRDICQRGTSLTIQCQVDSQVTMMFWYRQQPGQSLTLIATANQGSEATYESGFVIDKFPISRPNLTFSTLTVSNMSPEDSSIYLCSVEVRQGAANYGYTFGSGTRLTVV.

This chain joins TRBV5-6 and TRBJ1-2; TRBD1 matches 9 bases. The CDR3 is 14 amino acids. The germline gives CDR1 SGHDT, CDR2 YYEEEE. V lost 2 bases and J lost 8; bases outside the gene matches: 7. CDR3 sequence reads: CASSFGQGLGGYTF. Here the CDR3 DNA reads TGTGCCAGCAGCTTTGGACAGGGGTTAGGGGGCTACACCTTC.

The V call is TRBV28, the J call TRBJ2-7; 7 bases line up with TRBD1. CDR3 size: 14 residues. CDR1 and CDR2 (germline): MDHEN, SYDVKM. Germline trimming cut 7 bases from V and 3 bases from J; bases unmatched to any gene: 9. In nucleotides, the CDR3 is TGTGCCAGCAACCCCGGGACAGTTATCTACGAGCAGTACTTC. Amino acids: CASNPGTVIYEQYF.

The chain carries TRBV6-5 and TRBJ2-4; 11 positions match TRBD1. Germline CDR1 reads MNHEY; CDR2 reads SVGAGI. V gave up 0 bases and J gave up 7 bases; unmatched junction bases: 5. This CDR3 comprises 16 residues. The CDR3 bases are TGTGCCAGCAGTTACTCCGGACAGGGGGCGAGGAACATTCAGTACTTC. Translation gives CASSYSGQGARNIQYF.

V gene TRBV7-9 combines with J gene TRBJ1-3; D not certain. V shed 0 bases and J shed 0 bases, with 9 bases lying between them. Germline-derived CDR1 and CDR2 are SEHNR and FQNEAQ (reference sequence). This CDR3 is 16 amino acids long. CDR3 DNA: TGTGCCAGCAGCTTAGCGCTGAGGGACTCTGGAAACACCATATATTTT. Protein product: CASSLALRDSGNTIYF.

The chain uses TRBV3-1 (or the pseudogene TRBV3-2) and TRBJ2-7, with D possibly being TRBD1 (5 bases). Germline values: CDR1 LGHDT, CDR2 YNNKEL (reference sequence). The CDR3 is 13 amino acids. Between the trimmed V and J ends, which lost 0 bases and 12 bases, there was a span of 15 bases. For the CDR3, the DNA is TGTGCCAGCAGCCAAGAAAGTTGGGGCCCATTGTACTTC. Its protein product is CASSQESWGPLYF.